These 10 T cell receptor beta chains were all obtained from the same sample, sequenced in a study of T cells expressing NK-cell markers. No DNA is given; TCRdb re-called the 5' RACE reads and lists each CDR3 protein once. The sample features 150,000 to 200,000 distinct CDR3 sequences, with roughly 18% in its top ten. Sequencing was performed on blood T cells: a sorted CD56 or NKG2C T cell subset, CD4+ or CD8+ T cells, or bulk PBMC T cells (not recorded which). The receptors stem from a woman aged 18-70 years in good health.

The chain employs TRBV3-1 and TRBJ2-1; with no DNA, the TCRdb D assignment of TRBD2 cannot be verified. The germline V gene has CDR1 LGHDT and CDR2 YNNKEL (reference sequence). The CDR3 extends over 16 amino acids. CDR3 amino acids: CASSLGNGREYNEQFF.

CDR3 residues: CASSLRQVNSPLHF. The genes are TRBV7-9 and TRBJ1-6. The germline V gene encodes CDR1 SEHNR and CDR2 FQNEAQ (reference sequence). This CDR3 region has 14 residues.

The chain carries TRBV5-1 and TRBJ1-1; the D gene TCRdb calls, TRBD1, cannot be checked with no DNA. The V gene's germline CDR1 is SGHRS and CDR2 YFSETQ. CDR3 length equals 16 residues. CDR3 amino acids: CASSFTQGGMNTEAFF.

The J gene is TRBJ2-7, the V gene TRBV4-2; the TRBD1 assignment by TCRdb is unverifiable without DNA. CDR1 is LGHNA and CDR2 is YNFKEQ in the germline V gene. This CDR3 region has 14 residues. This CDR3 reads CASSHPDRGVEQYF.

The chain combines TRBV7-2 with TRBJ1-2; TCRdb selects TRBD1, and the lack of DNA leaves this call unchecked. This CDR3 has 13 amino acids. CDR1 SGHTA and CDR2 FQGNSA come from the germline V gene. The CDR3 is CASSLDTGVGYTF.

The chain has TRBV12-3 or TRBV12-4 and TRBJ1-5; TCRdb selects TRBD1, and the lack of DNA leaves this call unchecked. The CDR3 is made up of 15 amino acids. The chain's CDR3 is CASSLGHLLNQPQHF.

The rearrangement links TRBV2 to TRBJ1-6. CDR1 and CDR2 (germline): SNHLY, FYNNEI. The CDR3 sequence is 11 residues long. The CDR3 loop is CASSESSPLHF.

This rearrangement joins TRBV28 to TRBJ1-5; as DNA is missing, the TRBD1 call by TCRdb cannot be tested. The germline CDR1 and CDR2 sequences are MDHEN and SYDVKM. This CDR3 has 15 amino acids. This CDR3 reads CASSLPTGDNQPQHF.

The chain combines TRBV5-1 with TRBJ1-5. The length of the CDR3 is 13 residues. The germline gives CDR1 SGHRS, CDR2 YFSETQ. The CDR3 spells CASSPDSNQPQHF. The full variable domain, in which reference TRBV5-1 and TRBJ1-5 provide the parts outside the CDR3, is KAGVTQTPRYLIKTRGQQVTLSCSPISGHRSVSWYQQTPGQGLQFLFEYFSETQRNKGNFPGRFSGRQFSNSRSEMNVSTLELGDSALYLCASSPDSNQPQHFGDGTRLSIL.

V usage is TRBV29-1 and J usage is TRBJ2-7; TCRdb indicates TRBD1, and absent DNA this call remains unverified. Germline CDR1 SQVTM, CDR2 ANQGSEA. The CDR3 runs 15 residues. The CDR3 region is CSVLTPDRGAYEQYF.